This T cell receptor (beta chain) was profiled in a study of T-cell memory formation after mild COVID-19. TCRdb redid the calling of the 5' RACE reads with MiXCR, one entry per CDR3 protein. The sample carries nearly 350,000 distinct CDR3 sequences, 13% recorded once. Germline lookup yields CDR1 KGHDR and CDR2 SFDVKD. V was shortened by 5 bases and J by 7 bases, with 11 bases between the two germline ends. The CDR3 loop spans 12 amino acids. This clonotype has only a few counts. The sequence was collected from a man younger than 35 who had mild COVID-19 (a few samples of this study predate the infection). Cell type and time point are not known. The chain employs TRBV24-1 and TRBJ2-7; maybe TRBD2 (5 bases). The specimen was PBMCs or a T cell subset sorted from them (not recorded which). CDR3 sequence (DNA): TGTGCCACCAGTGGGACTGCAGAGGAGCAGTACTTC. The encoded protein is CATSGTAEEQYF.